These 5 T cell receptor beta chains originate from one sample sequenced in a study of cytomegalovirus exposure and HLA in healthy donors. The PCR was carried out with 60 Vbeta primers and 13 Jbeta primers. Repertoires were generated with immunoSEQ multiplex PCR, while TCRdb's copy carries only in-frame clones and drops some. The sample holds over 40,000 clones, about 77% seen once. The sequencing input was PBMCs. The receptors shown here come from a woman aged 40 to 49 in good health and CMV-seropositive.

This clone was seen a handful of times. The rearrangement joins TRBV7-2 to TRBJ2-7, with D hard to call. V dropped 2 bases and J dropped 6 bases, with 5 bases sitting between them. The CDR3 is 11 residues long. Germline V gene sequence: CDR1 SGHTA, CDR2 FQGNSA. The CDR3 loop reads CASSLRGEQYF. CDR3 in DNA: TGTGCCAGCAGCTTACGCGGCGAGCAGTACTTC.

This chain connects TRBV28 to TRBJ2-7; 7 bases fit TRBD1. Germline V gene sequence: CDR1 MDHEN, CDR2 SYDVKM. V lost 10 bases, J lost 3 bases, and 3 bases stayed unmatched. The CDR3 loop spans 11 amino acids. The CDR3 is CATDRNYEQYF. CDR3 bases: TGTGCCACGGACAGGAACTACGAGCAGTACTTC.

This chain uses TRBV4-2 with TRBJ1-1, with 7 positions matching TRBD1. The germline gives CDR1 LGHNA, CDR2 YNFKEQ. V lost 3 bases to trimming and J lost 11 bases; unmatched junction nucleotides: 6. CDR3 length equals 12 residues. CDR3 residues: CASSHAGQAAFF. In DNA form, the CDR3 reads TGTGCCAGCAGCCATGCCGGACAGGCGGCTTTCTTT.

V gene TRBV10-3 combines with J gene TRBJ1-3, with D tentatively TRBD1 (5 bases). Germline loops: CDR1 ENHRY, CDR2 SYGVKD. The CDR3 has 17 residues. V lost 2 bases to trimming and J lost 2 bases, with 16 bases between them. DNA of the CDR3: TGTGCCATCAGTGAGACCCTGATGGCAGGGACTGGAAACACCATATATTTT. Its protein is CAISETLMAGTGNTIYF.

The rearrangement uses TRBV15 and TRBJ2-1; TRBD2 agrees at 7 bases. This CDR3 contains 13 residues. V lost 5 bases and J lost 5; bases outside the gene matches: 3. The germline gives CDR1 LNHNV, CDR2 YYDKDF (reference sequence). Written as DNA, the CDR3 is TGTGCCACCAGCGTCGGGAGGAACAATGAGCAGTTCTTC. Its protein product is CATSVGRNNEQFF.